The 13 T cell receptor beta chains in this list originate from one sample, sequenced in a study of OX40 agonist ivuxolimab in advanced cancers. The method was immunoSEQ multiplex PCR; TCRdb's version includes in-frame clones alone and lacks a portion of them. The table lists approximately 47,000 clones, about three quarters of them singletons. Specimen: CD4+ or CD8+ T cells sorted from blood, collected in a trial of the OX40 agonist ivuxolimab. The receptors here all came from an adult with an advanced solid tumor such as melanoma, head and neck, liver or kidney cancer.

The chain employs TRBV6-6 and TRBJ2-7; D possibly corresponds to TRBD2 (5 bases). Germline V CDR1 and CDR2: MNHNY, SVGAGI (reference sequence). This CDR3 region has 14 residues. With 2 bases removed from V and 2 bases from J, the gap between germline ends came to 10 bases. The CDR3 nucleotides read TGTGCCAGCAGTTACGCGGAACTAGCCTACGAGCAGTACTTC. Its translation: CASSYAELAYEQYF.

This clone was counted only a few times. Here the CDR3 reads CASSPSMGQGMNTGELFF. CDR3 nucleotides: TGTGCCAGCTCACCATCTATGGGACAGGGGATGAACACCGGGGAGCTGTTTTTT. V and J are TRBV18 and TRBJ2-2; 10 nucleotides agree with TRBD1. Germline lookup yields CDR1 KGHSH and CDR2 LQKENI. The V segment lost 2 bases and the J segment 1 base; nucleotides outside the gene matches: 7. This CDR3 is built from 18 residues. Full variable domain (missing parts from reference TRBV18 and TRBJ2-2): NAGVMQNPRHLVRRRGQEARLRCSPMKGHSHVYWYRQLPEEGLKFMVYLQKENIIDESGMPKERFSAEFPKEGPSILRIQQVVRGDSAAYFCASSPSMGQGMNTGELFFGEGSRLTVL.

The chain uses TRBV9 and TRBJ1-1; 8 nucleotides align to TRBD1. With V trimmed by 7 bases and J by 2 bases, 16 bases remained unmatched. This CDR3 contains 17 residues. Germline V gene sequence: CDR1 SGDLS, CDR2 YYNGEE. CDR3 sequence (DNA): TGTGCCAGCTCTTCTACCACCGGGACAGGAGCTAACACTGAAGCTTTCTTT. Residues: CASSSTTGTGANTEAFF.

J is TRBJ1-5 and V is TRBV10-3; D gene unclear. Trimming removed 0 bases at V and 7 bases at J, with 10 bases between. This CDR3 comprises 14 residues. Germline CDR1 reads ENHRY; CDR2 reads SYGVKD. CDR3 nucleotides: TGTGCCATCAGTGAGTCGATCGGGAGACAGCCCCAGCATTTT. This sequence encodes CAISESIGRQPQHF.

This clone was seen only a few times. The chain uses TRBV9 and TRBJ1-1, with a weak D call TRBD1 (6 bases). This CDR3 is 17 amino acids long. V lost 3 bases and J lost 4, with 22 bases in between. Germline assignment: CDR1 SGDLS and CDR2 YYNGEE. CDR3 coding DNA: TGTGCCAGCAGCGAAACGTCCCAACAGGGCTATAGCACTGAAGCTTTCTTT. This encodes CASSETSQQGYSTEAFF. The variable domain in full, with the rest retrieved from reference TRBV9 and TRBJ1-1, is DSGVTQTPKHLITATGQRVTLRCSPRSGDLSVYWYQQSLDQGLQFLIQYYNGEERAKGNILERFSAQQFPDLHSELNLSSLELGDSALYFCASSETSQQGYSTEAFFGQGTRLTVV.

V usage is TRBV25-1 and J usage is TRBJ2-1; D remains unclear. Per the germline V gene, CDR1 is MGHDK and CDR2 is SYGVNS. This CDR3 is built from 13 residues. Between the trimmed V and J ends, which lost 4 bases and 6 bases, there was a span of 10 bases. The CDR3 sequence: CASSVRPTNEQFF. Written as DNA, the CDR3 is TGTGCCAGCAGTGTACGGCCCACCAATGAGCAGTTCTTC.

This clone came up once. The chain combines TRBV5-1 with TRBJ2-1; no clear D. The germline V gene has CDR1 SGHRS and CDR2 YFSETQ. This CDR3 is built from 16 residues. V lost 4 bases to trimming and J lost 2 bases, with 16 bases between them. The CDR3 is CASSIREISTYNEQFF. The DNA of the CDR3 is TGCGCCAGCAGCATCCGTGAGATCTCCACCTACAATGAGCAGTTCTTC.

In this sample, this clone turned up once. The chain recombines TRBV6-5 with TRBJ2-1; 7 nucleotides align to TRBD1. The CDR3 spans 14 residues. Germline V gene data show CDR1 as MNHEY and CDR2 as SVGAGI. V was clipped by 5 bases and J by 9 bases; unmatched bases: 10. This CDR3 is CASSERRAGGEQFF. Written as DNA, the CDR3 is TGTGCCAGCAGTGAGCGCAGGGCAGGGGGTGAGCAGTTCTTC.

The rearrangement links TRBV14 to TRBJ2-3; no clear D gene. Trimming shortened V by 2 bases and J by 2 bases, and 11 bases separated the two germline ends. This CDR3 spans 15 amino acids. CDR1 and CDR2 from the germline V gene are SGHDN and FVKESK. The CDR3 region has the DNA TGTGCCAGCAGCCAATGGACCCCCTCCACAGATACGCAGTATTTT. Its translation is CASSQWTPSTDTQYF.

The table lists this clone with a few counts. The chain has TRBV19 and TRBJ2-3, with TRBD1 identical over 8 bases. The CDR3 has 12 residues. The V gene end was trimmed by 10 bases and the J gene end by 4 bases; junction bases not matched to a gene: 4. Germline V gene data show CDR1 as LNHDA and CDR2 as SQIVND (reference sequence). CDR3 amino acids: CATGQGPDTQYF. The CDR3 DNA is TGTGCCACCGGACAGGGCCCAGATACGCAGTATTTT.

The chain joins TRBV5-1 to TRBJ1-3; the match to TRBD1 covers 7 bases. J lost 2 bases, V lost 1 base, and 6 bases had no gene match. Germline V gene data show CDR1 as SGHRS and CDR2 as YFSETQ. The CDR3 has 16 residues. This chain's CDR3 is CASSLLQGNTGNTIYF. DNA for the CDR3: TGCGCCAGCAGCTTGTTACAGGGGAATACTGGAAACACCATATATTTT. Using reference TRBV5-1 and TRBJ1-3 for the parts outside the CDR3, the full variable domain is KAGVTQTPRYLIKTRGQQVTLSCSPISGHRSVSWYQQTPGQGLQFLFEYFSETQRNKGNFPGRFSGRQFSNSRSEMNVSTLELGDSALYLCASSLLQGNTGNTIYFGEGSWLTVV.

The gene calls are TRBV7-9 and TRBJ2-7; 10 positions match TRBD1. CDR3 length: 15 amino acids. CDR1 and CDR2 from the germline V gene are SEHNR and FQNEAQ (reference sequence). V dropped 3 bases and J dropped 7; count of bases not matched to a gene: 9. The CDR3 region is CASSLAETGGLEQYF. CDR3 nucleotide sequence: TGTGCCAGCAGCTTGGCAGAGACAGGGGGCTTGGAGCAGTACTTC. Full variable domain (outside the CDR3, taken from reference TRBV7-9 and TRBJ2-7): DTGVSQNPRHKITKRGQNVTFRCDPISEHNRLYWYRQTLGQGPEFLTYFQNEAQLEKSRLLSDRFSAERPKGSFSTLEIQRTEQGDSAMYLCASSLAETGGLEQYFGPGTRLTVT.

The genes are TRBV7-2 and TRBJ2-1; 10 positions agree with TRBD2. Germline trimming cut 6 bases from V and 2 bases from J; bases unmatched to any gene: 10. Germline-derived CDR1 and CDR2 are SGHTA and FQGNSA. This CDR3 spans 17 amino acids. The CDR3 region is CASSYQAGGPPYNEQFF. The DNA of the CDR3 is TGTGCCAGCAGTTACCAAGCGGGAGGGCCCCCCTACAATGAGCAGTTCTTC.